A selection of T cell receptor beta chains follows, all from one sample in a study of monozygotic twins with inflammatory bowel disease. Each CDR3 protein gets one entry in TCRdb, which reprocessed the 5' RACE reads and gives no DNA. Its listing shows roughly 330,000 distinct CDR3 sequences. The sample taken for sequencing was blood. These receptor sequences come from a human donor with ulcerative colitis or Crohn's disease, or a healthy co-twin of an affected twin (not recorded which). Both conserved end residues are part of each CDR3.

v_call	j_call	cdr3_aa
TRBV12-3/TRBV12-4	TRBJ2-5	CASSLNTGTRHQETQYF
TRBV12-3/TRBV12-4	TRBJ2-7	CASLSGGTPNEQYF
TRBV7-9	TRBJ2-7	CASSSNRPPGLGEQYF
TRBV5-4	TRBJ1-1	CASSFRSSGNTEAFF
TRBV6-1	TRBJ1-2	CASSSQAGRYGYTF
TRBV6-1	TRBJ2-7	CASRPPGRTTYEQYF
TRBV10-3	TRBJ2-3	CAISDPWTEQRDTQYF
TRBV9	TRBJ2-7	CASSVDGTSYEQYF
TRBV9	TRBJ2-6	CASSAWGALSGANVLTF
TRBV4-1	TRBJ2-4	CASSQDSQGLAGIAKNIQYF
TRBV5-4	TRBJ1-1	CASSLAQGMNTEAFF
TRBV11-2	TRBJ2-7	CASSNSGTGIKRYEQYF
TRBV24-1	TRBJ2-5	CATAGVRGETQYF
TRBV19	TRBJ2-1	CATRSQAGSYNEQFF
TRBV20-1	TRBJ1-1	CSARTGGSSTEAFF
TRBV27	TRBJ2-3	CASSLWGREGDTQYF
TRBV27	TRBJ1-5	CASSPAGTAYQPQHF
TRBV10-3	TRBJ2-1	CAISESVASGEYNEQFF
TRBV7-2	TRBJ2-4	CASSALTSSYIQYF
TRBV24-1	TRBJ1-2	CATSSSATAGYTF
TRBV30	TRBJ2-3	CAWSVKGRNTQYF
TRBV20-1	TRBJ1-6	CSARSGNTLHF
TRBV24-1	TRBJ2-1	CATSATSGSSREQFF
TRBV5-1	TRBJ2-2	CASTPPPENTGELFF
TRBV20-1	TRBJ1-4	CSASSNLGEKLFF
TRBV20-1	TRBJ2-5	CSARVEEAGQETQYF
TRBV27	TRBJ2-3	CASSPSSGTRLPDTQYF
TRBV6-5	TRBJ2-3	CASMRADTQYF